The 5 T cell receptor beta chains below all came from one sample that was sequenced in a study of human T cells and chemical hapten exposure. Time point defined: patch test 1, 2 weeks after DPC sensitization. Described treatment: therapeutic diphenylcyclopropenone sensitization with weekly scalp DPC. TCRdb reanalysed the RACE reads using MiXCR and keeps one entry per CDR3 protein. This sample has roughly 120,000 distinct CDR3 sequences; 9% to 14% occur once, and the top ten carry roughly 1.3%. The sample here was whole blood, taken in connection with sensitization to the hapten diphenylcyclopropenone (DPC). Every receptor here comes from a woman aged 50 to 60 with alopecia areata. Some clones in this sample may be carry-over from other donors' samples.

As concerns this clonotype: This clone may be a read error of a much larger clone one base away. The CDR3 DNA follows: TGTGCCAGCAACGGACCCCCGAGGACCGGGGAGCTGTTTTTT. It translates to CASNGPPRTGELFF. The V and J genes are TRBV7-8 and TRBJ2-2; D not resolved. The CDR3 sequence is 14 residues long. V was shortened by 7 bases and J by 5 bases, with 14 bases between the two germline ends. Germline V gene sequence: CDR1 SGHVS, CDR2 FQNEAQ.

The chain has TRBV5-1 and TRBJ1-1, with D maybe TRBD1 (6 bases). The V gene's germline CDR1 is SGHRS and CDR2 YFSETQ. There are 13 residues in the CDR3. V was clipped by 0 bases and J by 8 bases, with 11 bases between them. CDR3: CASSLENTGEAFF. In DNA, the CDR3 is TGCGCCAGCAGCTTGGAGAATACAGGGGAAGCTTTCTTT.

This CDR3 reads CASSFTGGEAFF. The CDR3 region has the DNA TGTGCCAGCAGCTTTACAGGGGGTGAAGCTTTCTTT. This rearrangement joins TRBV7-9 to TRBJ1-1; 8 bases are shared with TRBD1. J gave up 7 bases and V 3 bases, and 1 base lay outside the gene matches. Germline V gene sequence: CDR1 SEHNR, CDR2 FQNEAQ (reference sequence). The CDR3 totals 12 residues.

The table lists this clonotype with a few counts. V usage is TRBV7-9 and J usage is TRBJ2-1; D remains unclear. Trimming took off 5 bases at V and 6 bases at J, with 8 bases between the two ends. CDR1 is SEHNR, CDR2 FQNEAQ, per germline (reference sequence). The CDR3 length is 12 residues. The CDR3 sequence is CASSPEVNEQFF. The CDR3 bases are TGTGCCAGCAGCCCTGAAGTCAATGAGCAGTTCTTC.

This clonotype was recorded a few times. This chain's CDR3 is CASSLQGAANTEAFF. The CDR3 DNA reads TGCGCCAGCAGCTTACAGGGGGCAGCGAACACTGAAGCTTTCTTT. The chain couples TRBV5-1 to TRBJ1-1, with 9 nucleotides matching TRBD1. CDR3 length: 15 residues. CDR1 and CDR2 (germline): SGHRS, YFSETQ. V trimming: 2 bases; J trimming: 1 base; junction bases outside the gene matches: 3.